This is a list of T cell receptor beta chains from one sample in a study of response to subunit inactivated influenza vaccine. TCRdb re-called the RT-PCR reads with MiXCR, one entry per CDR3 protein. The data contain hundreds of thousands of distinct CDR3 sequences, about 25% of them singletons. The sample in question was CD4+ T cells sorted from PBMCs, obtained 4 to 6 days after vaccination. These receptors all stem from a man aged 45-65 years who received an inactivated influenza vaccine. CDR3s include the opening cysteine and the closing phenylalanine or tryptophan. The order of the fields is D gene, clone size, V gene, J gene, CDR3 protein, CDR3 DNA. A D gene is named only where the DNA matches it firmly. Where a row states a size, it is once, few, many or the class of an expanded clone; other rows omit it.

NA,NA,TRBV19,TRBJ1-4,CASEAGTNEKLFF,TGTGCCAGTGAAGCGGGAACTAATGAAAAACTGTTTTTT
NA,few,TRBV6-5,TRBJ2-7,CASAGPAYEQYF,TGTGCCAGCGCTGGGCCAGCTTACGAGCAGTACTTC
TRBD2,few,TRBV11-3,TRBJ2-3,CASSPQGLAGPDTQYF,TGTGCCAGCAGCCCACAGGGACTAGCGGGACCAGATACGCAGTATTTT
NA,NA,TRBV7-9,TRBJ1-5,CASSLWQGSNQPQHF,TGTGCCAGCAGCTTATGGCAAGGGAGCAATCAGCCCCAGCATTTT
NA,NA,TRBV11-2,TRBJ1-4,CASILERRFATNEKLFF,TGTGCCAGCATCTTAGAAAGGAGATTTGCAACTAATGAAAAACTGTTTTTT
NA,many,TRBV12-3/TRBV12-4,TRBJ1-1,CASSPQGLNTEAFF,TGTGCCAGCAGCCCCCAGGGACTGAACACTGAAGCTTTCTTT
TRBD2,NA,TRBV20-1,TRBJ2-5,CSARGSAGVDETQYF,TGCAGTGCTAGAGGGTCAGCGGGGGTTGACGAGACCCAGTACTTC
TRBD1,NA,TRBV7-6,TRBJ1-1,CASSFGTGVGAEAFF,TGTGCCAGCAGCTTCGGGACAGGGGTGGGAGCTGAAGCTTTCTTT
NA,many,TRBV28,TRBJ2-2,CASTPPLLNTGELFF,TGTGCCAGCACTCCGCCCCTTTTGAACACCGGGGAGCTGTTTTTT
TRBD1,NA,TRBV20-1,TRBJ2-6,CSAYRGSGANVLTF,TGCAGTGCTTACAGGGGCTCGGGGGCCAACGTCCTGACTTTC
NA,NA,TRBV11-2,TRBJ1-2,CASSLRTANYGYTF,TGTGCCAGCAGCTTAAGGACAGCTAACTATGGCTACACCTTC